Following are 10 T cell receptor beta chains from one sample sequenced in a study of metastatic and nonmetastatic thyroid tumors. No patient had received any treatment before thyroid surgery. TCRdb reanalyzed the PCR reads with MiXCR. The sample lists 50,000 to 60,000 clones; around a sixth were seen once. The specimen was blood. All receptors come from a female donor with papillary thyroid cancer or a benign thyroid nodule (not recorded which). Some clones in this sample may be carry-over from other donors' samples.

This clone has a handful of counts. The chain has TRBV12-3 or TRBV12-4 and TRBJ1-5, with 7 bases fitting TRBD1. This CDR3 contains 17 residues. The junction had 13 bases not matched to a gene; V was cut back by 5 bases and J by 3 bases. CDR3 sequence reads: CASSLWWTGGNNQPQHF. DNA of the CDR3: TGTGCCAGCAGTCTTTGGTGGACAGGAGGTAACAATCAGCCCCAGCATTTT.

This clone has more than one count but fewer than ten. The chain couples TRBV6-1 to TRBJ2-6; 7 bases align to TRBD2. Germline loops: CDR1 MNHNS, CDR2 SASEGT. The CDR3 has 15 residues. Unmatched junction bases numbered 8, after V lost 11 bases and J lost 1 base. The CDR3 DNA reads TGTGCCGTCAGGAGGGGAGGGTCTGGGGCCAACGTCCTGACTTTC. This sequence encodes CAVRRGGSGANVLTF.

This clone was recorded at least ten times. The chain has TRBV30 and TRBJ1-1; D perhaps matches TRBD1 (6 bases). The CDR3 spans 14 residues. V was cut by 7 bases and J by 5 bases, with 20 bases left in between. The germline CDR1 and CDR2 sequences are GTSNPN and SVGIG (reference sequence). CDR3 loop: CAFQVGGVGTEAFF. In DNA, the CDR3 is TGTGCCTTCCAAGTTGGGGGCGTCGGGACTGAAGCTTTCTTT. The whole variable domain, filled in from reference TRBV30 and TRBJ1-1, reads SQTIHQWPATLVQPVGSPLSLECTVEGTSNPNLYWYRQAAGRGLQLLFYSVGIGQISSEVPQNLSASRPQDRQFILSSKKLLLSDSGFYLCAFQVGGVGTEAFFGQGTRLTVV.

This clone was seen more than once but under ten times. The rearrangement links TRBV6-1 to TRBJ2-7; D is unresolved. The germline V gene has CDR1 MNHNS and CDR2 SASEGT. This CDR3 spans 13 amino acids. Trimming took 5 bases from V and 7 from J, leaving 15 bases between them. This CDR3 is CASSQGTPREQYF. CDR3 DNA sequence: TGTGCCAGCAGTCAAGGAACACCGCGGGAGCAGTACTTC.

V is TRBV5-6 and J is TRBJ2-7, with D maybe TRBD2 (6 bases). Germline V CDR1 and CDR2: SGHDT, YYEEEE. Trimming took off 0 bases at V and 6 bases at J, with 16 bases between the two ends. The CDR3 has 15 residues. The CDR3 here is CASSLAGGYSGEQYF. Here the CDR3 DNA reads TGTGCCAGCAGCTTGGCTGGAGGGTATAGTGGCGAGCAGTACTTC.

This clone was found many times. This chain connects TRBV4-1 to TRBJ2-2, with 11 bases lining up with TRBD2. Germline V gives CDR1 MGHRA, CDR2 YSYEKL. The CDR3 loop spans 16 amino acids. Trimming at V came to 0 bases and at J to 7 bases, leaving 4 bases not matched to a gene. CDR3: CASSQDASGRFGELFF. In DNA, the CDR3 is TGCGCCAGCAGCCAAGACGCTAGCGGGAGGTTCGGGGAGCTGTTTTTT.

This clone was seen more than once but under ten times. The genes are TRBV7-2 and TRBJ2-7, with a weak D call TRBD2 (5 bases). Trimming removed 2 bases at V and 2 bases at J, with 13 bases between. Looked up from germline, CDR1 is SGHTA and CDR2 is FQGNSA. The CDR3 is made up of 15 amino acids. This chain's CDR3 is CASSLLSIGTYEQYF. The CDR3 DNA is TGTGCCAGCAGCTTACTGTCTATCGGGACCTACGAGCAGTACTTC.

This clone was observed a few times. DNA for the CDR3: TGTGCCAGCAGTAACAGGGAATTCACTGAAGCTTTCTTT. This encodes CASSNREFTEAFF. The chain is built from TRBV28 and TRBJ1-1, with D possibly being TRBD1 (6 bases). V gave up 5 bases and J gave up 4 bases, with 11 bases separating them. The CDR3 covers 13 residues. The germline CDR1 and CDR2 sequences are MDHEN and SYDVKM. Together with reference TRBV28 and TRBJ1-1, the CDR3 gives the full variable domain: DVKVTQSSRYLVKRTGEKVFLECVQDMDHENMFWYRQDPGLGLRLIYFSYDVKMKEKGDIPEGYSVSREKKERFSLILESASTNQTSMYLCASSNREFTEAFFGQGTRLTVV.

This clone was seen at least ten times. This chain connects TRBV19 to TRBJ1-4; 8 positions match TRBD1. V was pared by 1 base and J by 10 bases, with 8 bases of the junction left unmatched. This CDR3 region has 15 residues. Germline loops: CDR1 LNHDA, CDR2 SQIVND (reference sequence). CDR3 DNA sequence: TGTGCCAGTAGTATAGGGACCGGACAGGGCGGAAAACTGTTTTTT. Its protein is CASSIGTGQGGKLFF.

This clone showed up just once. One end of the junction does not line up with germline, which may come from a read error. The V gene is TRBV20-1, the J gene TRBJ2-7; 10 bases agree with TRBD2. There are 15 residues in the CDR3. Per the germline V gene, CDR1 is DFQATT and CDR2 is SNEGSKA (reference sequence). DNA for the CDR3: TGCGGTGCTGGCTCGGGACTAGCGTCCCTCTCCGAGCAGTACTTC. This sequence encodes CGAGSGLASLSEQYF.